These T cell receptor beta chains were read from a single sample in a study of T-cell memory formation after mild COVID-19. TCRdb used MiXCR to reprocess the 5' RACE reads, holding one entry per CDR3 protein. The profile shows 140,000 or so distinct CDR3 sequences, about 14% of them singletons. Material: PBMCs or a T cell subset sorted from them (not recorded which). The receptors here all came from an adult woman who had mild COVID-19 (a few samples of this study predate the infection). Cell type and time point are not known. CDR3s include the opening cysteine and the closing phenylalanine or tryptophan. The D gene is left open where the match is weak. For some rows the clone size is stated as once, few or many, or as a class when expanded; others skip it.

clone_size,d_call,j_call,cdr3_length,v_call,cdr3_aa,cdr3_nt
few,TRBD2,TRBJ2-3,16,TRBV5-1,CASSPFSGGNTDTQYF,TGCGCCAGCAGCCCATTTAGCGGGGGGAACACAGATACGCAGTATTTT
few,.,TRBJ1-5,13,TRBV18,CASSPPLGQPQHF,TGTGCCAGCTCACCACCTTTGGGTCAGCCCCAGCATTTT
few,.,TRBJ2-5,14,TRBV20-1,CSARDGTPQETQYF,TGCAGTGCTAGAGACGGGACTCCTCAAGAGACCCAGTACTTC
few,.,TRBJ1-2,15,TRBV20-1,CSARVFRSDPYGYTF,TGCAGTGCTAGAGTTTTTCGGTCGGACCCATATGGCTACACCTTC
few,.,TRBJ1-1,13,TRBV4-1,CASSQGWNTEAFF,TGCGCCAGCAGCCAAGGTTGGAACACTGAAGCTTTCTTT
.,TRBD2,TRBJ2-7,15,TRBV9,CASSLLAGEIHEQYF,TGTGCCAGCAGCTTACTAGCGGGAGAGATCCACGAGCAGTACTTC
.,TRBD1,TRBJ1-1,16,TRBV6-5,CASSPIYRGMNTEAFF,TGTGCCAGCAGTCCCATCTACAGGGGGATGAACACTGAAGCTTTCTTT
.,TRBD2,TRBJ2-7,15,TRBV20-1,CSARDDREVLYEQYF,TGCAGTGCTAGAGATGATCGGGAGGTTCTCTACGAGCAGTACTTC
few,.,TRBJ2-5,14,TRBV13,CASSSRDSWETQYF,TGTGCCAGCAGCTCCCGGGACTCATGGGAGACCCAGTACTTC
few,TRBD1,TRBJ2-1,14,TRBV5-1,CASSFDRGYNEQFF,TGCGCCAGCAGCTTCGACAGGGGATACAATGAGCAGTTCTTC
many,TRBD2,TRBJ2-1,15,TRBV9,CASSASGRAGGEQFF,TGTGCCAGCAGCGCTAGCGGGAGGGCTGGCGGGGAGCAGTTCTTC
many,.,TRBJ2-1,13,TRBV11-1,CASSWGRHNEQFF,TGTGCCAGCAGCTGGGGCAGGCACAATGAGCAGTTCTTC